This TCR beta chain was observed in a study of blood T cell repertoires in COVID-19. Overall study: The study drew acute and convalescent COVID-19 samples from the United States, Italy and Spain. T cells, B-cell-depleted T cells, or PBMCs supplied cDNA or gDNA.

The germline V gene encodes CDR1 MDHEN and CDR2 SYDVKM. The CDR3 extends over 13 amino acids. V shed 5 bases and J 6 bases; nucleotides not matched to a gene: 6. In the original workflow: It was from reference gene primer amplification that nucleated cell counts were estimated. Clones were sequenced by immunoSEQ multiplex PCR, and TCRdb holds only the in-frame ones, with some missing. V, J and clone size were drawn from that table, and D and trimming were deduced from the DNA. The sample lists roughly 94,000 clones; roughly 82% were seen once. The chain carries TRBV28 and TRBJ2-5, with 7 bases identical to TRBD2. This TCR was recovered from a man aged 60-69 years with acute or convalescent COVID-19. The specimen was peripheral blood. The CDR3 loop is CASSRAGWQTQYF. The CDR3 DNA reads as TGTGCCAGCAGTCGAGCGGGGTGGCAGACCCAGTACTTC. Based on the CDR3 plus reference TRBV28 and TRBJ2-5, the full variable domain is DVKVTQSSRYLVKRTGEKVFLECVQDMDHENMFWYRQDPGLGLRLIYFSYDVKMKEKGDIPEGYSVSREKKERFSLILESASTNQTSMYLCASSRAGWQTQYFGPGTRLLVL.